This TCR beta chain was captured by sequencing in a study of shared clonotypes between healthy human individuals. Selected positively for CCR7 and CD45RO-negative, naive CD8 cells excluded terminally differentiated effector memory CD45RA+ cells. Trimming took 2 bases from V and 9 from J, leaving 14 bases between them. CDR1 is MRHNA and CDR2 is SNTAGT in the germline V gene. The length of the CDR3 is 14 residues. The protocol was immunoSEQ multiplex PCR, while the TCRdb copy is restricted to in-frame clones and leaves out a portion. The top ten hold 0.95% to 1.5% of the sample, which has under 2,000,000 clones, roughly 95% seen once.

The J gene is TRBJ2-1, the V gene TRBV6-4; D gene uncertain. The specimen sequenced was naive CD8+ T cells sorted from blood. The TCR sequence derives from a man aged 18 to 29 in good health. Here the CDR3 DNA reads TGTGCCAGCAGTGACACCTACCGCGCTGCTGAGCAGTTCTTC. It yields the protein CASSDTYRAAEQFF.